A single sample gave rise to the 13 T cell receptor beta chains below, sequenced in a study of OX40 agonist ivuxolimab in advanced cancers. TCRdb keeps only in-frame clones here, not all; method: immunoSEQ multiplex PCR. The profile shows about 37,000 clones, roughly 90% of them singletons. This sample comprised CD4+ or CD8+ T cells sorted from blood, obtained in a trial of the OX40 agonist ivuxolimab. The receptors originated from an adult with an advanced solid tumor such as melanoma, head and neck, liver or kidney cancer.

A single count supports this clone. The rearrangement joins TRBV4-1 to TRBJ2-2, with 7 nucleotides matching TRBD1. Per the germline V gene, CDR1 is MGHRA and CDR2 is YSYEKL. The CDR3 consists of 15 residues. V lost 5 bases and J lost 5; bases outside the gene matches: 8. The CDR3 here is CASSLDRDLTGELFF. The DNA of the CDR3 is TGCGCCAGCAGCTTAGACAGGGACCTTACCGGGGAGCTGTTTTTT.

The J gene is TRBJ2-7, the V gene TRBV5-1; the D gene is possibly TRBD1 (6 bases). The CDR3 spans 13 residues. V shed 0 bases and J shed 2 bases, with 6 bases lying between them. CDR1 is SGHRS, CDR2 YFSETQ, per germline. For the CDR3, the DNA is TGCGCCAGCAGCTTGGGGGGGCCCTACGAGCAGTACTTC. Translated, it gives CASSLGGPYEQYF.

The chain recombines TRBV18 with TRBJ2-5; the D gene is possibly TRBD2 (6 bases). Germline V gene sequence: CDR1 KGHSH, CDR2 LQKENI. Trimming cost V 3 bases and J 5 bases, with 16 bases left between them. The CDR3 extends over 15 amino acids. The CDR3 region has the DNA TGTGCCAGCTCACCGTGGGACTCTGGCTTGGAGACCCAGTACTTC. Its protein is CASSPWDSGLETQYF.

This chain links TRBV4-1 with TRBJ1-2; weak D call: TRBD1 (6 bases). From germline, CDR1 is MGHRA and CDR2 YSYEKL. V shed 5 bases and J shed 6 bases, with 13 bases lying between them. The CDR3 contains 13 residues. This CDR3 reads CASSLWGHDGYTF. The CDR3 DNA is TGCGCCAGCAGCTTGTGGGGGCACGATGGCTACACCTTC.

The chain is built from TRBV7-6 and TRBJ2-5; D gene unclear. Trimming took 2 bases from V and 2 from J, leaving 12 bases between them. Germline CDR1 SGHVS, CDR2 FNYEAQ. CDR3 length: 15 amino acids. The CDR3 sequence is CASSLFRGEQETQYF. DNA for the CDR3: TGTGCCAGCAGCTTATTTCGAGGAGAACAAGAGACCCAGTACTTC.

CDR3: CASSLRGDGGYTF. The CDR3 coding sequence is TGCGCCAGCAGCTTGCGAGGGGATGGCGGCTACACCTTC. The rearrangement uses TRBV5-1 and TRBJ1-2; tentative D call: TRBD1 (5 bases). The length of the CDR3 is 13 residues. V was pared by 1 base and J by 8 bases, with 12 bases between. The germline V gene has CDR1 SGHRS and CDR2 YFSETQ.

This clone was seen just once. This chain joins TRBV27 and TRBJ2-7, with 7 bases that match TRBD1. CDR1 and CDR2 from the germline V gene are MNHEY and SMNVEV (reference sequence). The CDR3 has 18 amino acids. After removal of 3 bases from V and 2 bases from J, the junction contained 16 bases not matched to a gene. CDR3 residues: CASSFSISPDRLPYEQYF. As DNA, the CDR3 is TGTGCCAGCAGTTTTAGTATAAGCCCGGACAGGTTACCCTACGAGCAGTACTTC.

The chain joins TRBV27 to TRBJ2-7, with D maybe TRBD1 (5 bases). V lost 2 bases to trimming and J lost 8 bases, with 16 bases between them. Germline V gene lookup returns CDR1 MNHEY and CDR2 SMNVEV (reference sequence). There are 14 residues in the CDR3. The CDR3 DNA is TGTGCCAGCAGTTTAAGTTCGGCAGGGCCGAAGCAGTACTTC. Its translation: CASSLSSAGPKQYF.

The chain joins TRBV7-8 to TRBJ1-1; perhaps TRBD1 as D (5 bases). Germline CDR1 is SGHVS and CDR2 is FQNEAQ. The CDR3 length is 17 residues. Trimming removed 2 bases from V and 7 bases from J, with 23 bases in between. The CDR3 DNA sequence: TGTGCCAGCAGCTTACGCCCCGCGGGAGGCAGGGTGGGTGAAGCTTTCTTT. This gives the protein CASSLRPAGGRVGEAFF. Looking up the rest from reference TRBV7-8 and TRBJ1-1 gives the full variable domain: GAGVSQSPRYKVAKRGQDVALRCDPISGHVSLFWYQQALGQGPEFLTYFQNEAQLDKSGLPSDRFFAERPEGSVSTLKIQRTQQEDSAVYLCASSLRPAGGRVGEAFFGQGTRLTVV.

The chain has TRBV7-9 and TRBJ2-3; 8 bases map to TRBD2. The length of the CDR3 is 16 residues. CDR1 and CDR2 (germline): SEHNR, FQNEAQ (reference sequence). Trimming removed 3 bases from V and 2 bases from J; junction bases left unmatched: 7. CDR3 residues: CASSFFAGGNTDTQYF. For the CDR3, the DNA is TGTGCCAGCAGCTTCTTCGCGGGGGGCAACACAGATACGCAGTATTTT.

The chain joins TRBV4-3 to TRBJ2-6, with 8 bases aligning to TRBD1. CDR3 size: 22 residues. The trim removed 0 bases at V and 1 base at J, leaving 17 bases unmatched. The germline V gene has CDR1 LGHNA and CDR2 YSLEER. This chain's CDR3 is CASSQDRLFIETGDSGANVLTF. In DNA, the CDR3 is TGCGCCAGCAGCCAAGATCGATTGTTTATAGAGACAGGGGATTCTGGGGCCAACGTCCTGACTTTC.

This sequence joins TRBV19 and TRBJ1-2; D not resolved. The CDR3 covers 14 residues. The germline V gene has CDR1 LNHDA and CDR2 SQIVND (reference sequence). Trimming cost V 0 bases and J 5 bases, with 10 bases left between them. The CDR3 is CASSIDAEFYGYTF. In DNA, the CDR3 is TGTGCCAGTAGTATAGACGCAGAGTTTTATGGCTACACCTTC.

The rearrangement joins TRBV7-6 to TRBJ1-4, with 7 bases fitting TRBD1. Germline trimming cut 4 bases from V and 5 bases from J; bases unmatched to any gene: 4. Germline V gene data show CDR1 as SGHVS and CDR2 as FNYEAQ. This CDR3 is built from 14 residues. CDR3 in amino acids: CASSSGTVNEKLFF. As DNA, the CDR3 is TGTGCCAGCAGCTCCGGGACAGTAAATGAAAAACTGTTTTTT.